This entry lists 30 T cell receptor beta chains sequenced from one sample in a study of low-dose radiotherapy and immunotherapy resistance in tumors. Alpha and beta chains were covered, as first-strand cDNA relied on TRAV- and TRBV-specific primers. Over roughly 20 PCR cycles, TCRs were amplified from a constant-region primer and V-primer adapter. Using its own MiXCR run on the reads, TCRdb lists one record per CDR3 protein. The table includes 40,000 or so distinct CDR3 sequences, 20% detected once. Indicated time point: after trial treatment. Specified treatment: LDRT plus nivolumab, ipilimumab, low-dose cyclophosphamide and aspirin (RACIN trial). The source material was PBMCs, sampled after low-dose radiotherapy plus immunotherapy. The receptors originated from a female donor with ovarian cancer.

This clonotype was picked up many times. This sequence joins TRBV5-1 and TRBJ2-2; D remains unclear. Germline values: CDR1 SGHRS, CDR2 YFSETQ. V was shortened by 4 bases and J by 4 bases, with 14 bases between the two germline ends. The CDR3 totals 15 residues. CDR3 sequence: CASSPRAESTGELFF. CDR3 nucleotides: TGCGCCAGCAGCCCCCGGGCCGAGTCCACCGGGGAGCTGTTTTTT.

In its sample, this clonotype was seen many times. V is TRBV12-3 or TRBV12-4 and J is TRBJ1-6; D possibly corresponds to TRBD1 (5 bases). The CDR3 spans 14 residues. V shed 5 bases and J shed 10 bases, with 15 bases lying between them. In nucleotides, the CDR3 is TGTGCCAGCAGTCCCACGCAGGGTAGATCACCCCTCCACTTT. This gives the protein CASSPTQGRSPLHF.

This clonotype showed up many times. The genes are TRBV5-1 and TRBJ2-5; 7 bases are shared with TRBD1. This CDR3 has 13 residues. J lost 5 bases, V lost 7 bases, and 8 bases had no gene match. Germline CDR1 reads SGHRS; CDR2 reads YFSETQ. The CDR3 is CASFRTGRETQYF. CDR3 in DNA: TGCGCCAGCTTCCGGACAGGAAGGGAGACCCAGTACTTC.

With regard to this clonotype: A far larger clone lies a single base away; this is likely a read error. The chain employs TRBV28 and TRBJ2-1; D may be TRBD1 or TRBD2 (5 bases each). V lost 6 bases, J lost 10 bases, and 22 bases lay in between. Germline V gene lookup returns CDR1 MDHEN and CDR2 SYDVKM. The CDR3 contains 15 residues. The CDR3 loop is CASSLPGTESNEQFF. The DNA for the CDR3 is TGTGCCAGCAGCCTCCCGGGGACCGAAAGCAACGAGCAGTTCTTC.

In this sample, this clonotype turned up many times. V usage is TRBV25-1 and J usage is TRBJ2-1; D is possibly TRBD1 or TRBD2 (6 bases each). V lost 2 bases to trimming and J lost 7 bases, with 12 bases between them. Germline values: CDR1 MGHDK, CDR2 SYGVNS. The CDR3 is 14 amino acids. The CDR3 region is CASSERQGRNEQFF. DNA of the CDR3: TGTGCCAGCAGTGAAAGGCAGGGGAGGAATGAGCAGTTCTTC.

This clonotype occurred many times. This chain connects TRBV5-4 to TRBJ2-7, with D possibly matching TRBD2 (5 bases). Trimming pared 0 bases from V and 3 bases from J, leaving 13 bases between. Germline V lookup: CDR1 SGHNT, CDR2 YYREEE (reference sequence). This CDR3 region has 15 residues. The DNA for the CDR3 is TGTGCCAGCAGCTTGGGTCGGACGGGGTTCTACGAGCAGTACTTC. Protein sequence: CASSLGRTGFYEQYF.

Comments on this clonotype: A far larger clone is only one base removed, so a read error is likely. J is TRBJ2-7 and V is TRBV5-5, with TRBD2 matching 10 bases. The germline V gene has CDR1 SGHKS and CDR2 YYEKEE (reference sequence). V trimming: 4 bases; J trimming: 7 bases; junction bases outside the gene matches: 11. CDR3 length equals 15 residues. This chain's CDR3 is CASSPGLAGDNEQYF. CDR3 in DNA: TGTGCCAGCAGCCCCGGGCTAGCGGGGGACAATGAGCAGTACTTC.

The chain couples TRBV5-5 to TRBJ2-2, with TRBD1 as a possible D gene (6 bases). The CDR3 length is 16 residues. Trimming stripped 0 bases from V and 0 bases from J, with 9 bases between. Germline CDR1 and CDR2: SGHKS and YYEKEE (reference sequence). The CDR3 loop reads CASSLAGTTNTGELFF. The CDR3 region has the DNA TGTGCCAGCAGCTTGGCCGGGACAACGAACACCGGGGAGCTGTTTTTT.

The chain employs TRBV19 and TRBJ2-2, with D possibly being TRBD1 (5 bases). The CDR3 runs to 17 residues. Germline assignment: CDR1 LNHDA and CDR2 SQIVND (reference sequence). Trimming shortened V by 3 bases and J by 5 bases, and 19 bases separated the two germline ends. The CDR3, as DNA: TGTGCCAGTAGTATTCGAGTAGAACAGGAGAAAACCGGGGAGCTGTTTTTT. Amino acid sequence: CASSIRVEQEKTGELFF.

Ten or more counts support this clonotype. The CDR3 DNA sequence: TGCGCCAGCACCCCGGGGCAGGTAGAAGAGCAGTACTTC. It specifies CASTPGQVEEQYF. The chain couples TRBV10-2 to TRBJ2-7; TRBD1 or TRBD2 may be the D gene (5 bases each). The CDR3 loop spans 13 amino acids. The V and J ends lost 7 bases and 7 bases respectively, with 17 bases between them. The germline V gene has CDR1 WSHSY and CDR2 SAAADI.

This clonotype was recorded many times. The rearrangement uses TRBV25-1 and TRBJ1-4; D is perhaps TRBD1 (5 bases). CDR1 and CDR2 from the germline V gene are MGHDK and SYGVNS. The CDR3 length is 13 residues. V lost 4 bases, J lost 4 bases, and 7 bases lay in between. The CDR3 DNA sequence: TGTGCCAGCAGTGTGACAGATAATGAAAAACTGTTTTTT. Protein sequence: CASSVTDNEKLFF.

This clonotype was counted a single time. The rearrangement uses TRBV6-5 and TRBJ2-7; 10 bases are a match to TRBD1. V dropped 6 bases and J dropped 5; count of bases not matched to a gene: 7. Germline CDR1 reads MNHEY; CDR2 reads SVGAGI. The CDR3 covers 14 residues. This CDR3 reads CASRGGQGSDEQYF. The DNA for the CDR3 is TGTGCCAGCAGAGGGGGACAGGGGTCCGACGAGCAGTACTTC.

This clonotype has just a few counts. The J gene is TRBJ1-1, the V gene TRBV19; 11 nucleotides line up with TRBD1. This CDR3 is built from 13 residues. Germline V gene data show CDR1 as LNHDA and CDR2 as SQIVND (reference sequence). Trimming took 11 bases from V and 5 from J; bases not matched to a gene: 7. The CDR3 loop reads CAAGQGASTEAFF. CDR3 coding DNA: TGTGCCGCCGGACAGGGGGCCTCTACTGAAGCTTTCTTT.

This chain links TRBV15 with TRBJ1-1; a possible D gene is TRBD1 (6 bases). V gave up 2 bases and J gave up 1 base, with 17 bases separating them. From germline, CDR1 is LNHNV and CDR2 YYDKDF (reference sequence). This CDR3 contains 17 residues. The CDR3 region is CATSRNPSGTPNTEAFF. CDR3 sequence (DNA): TGTGCCACCAGCAGAAACCCCTCAGGGACACCGAACACTGAAGCTTTCTTT.

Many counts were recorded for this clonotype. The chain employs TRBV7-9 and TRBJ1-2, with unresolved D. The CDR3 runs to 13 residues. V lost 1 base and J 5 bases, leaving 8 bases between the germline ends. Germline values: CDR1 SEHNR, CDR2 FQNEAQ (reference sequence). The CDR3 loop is CASSLDSGYGYTF. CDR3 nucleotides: TGTGCCAGCAGCTTAGATTCGGGATATGGCTACACCTTC.

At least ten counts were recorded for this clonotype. The CDR3 reads CASSLGGLAYHEQFF. The CDR3 DNA follows: TGCGCCAGCAGCCTTGGGGGACTAGCTTATCATGAGCAGTTCTTC. The rearrangement joins TRBV4-1 to TRBJ2-1, with 9 positions matching TRBD2. The CDR3 has 15 amino acids. The trim removed 4 bases at V and 8 bases at J, leaving 9 bases unmatched. Germline V gene sequence: CDR1 MGHRA, CDR2 YSYEKL.

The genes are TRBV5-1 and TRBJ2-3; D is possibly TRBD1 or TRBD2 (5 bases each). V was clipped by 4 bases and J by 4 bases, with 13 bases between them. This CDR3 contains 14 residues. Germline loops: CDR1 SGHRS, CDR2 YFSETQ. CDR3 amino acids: CASSLGRSSDTQYF. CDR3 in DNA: TGCGCCAGCAGCCTGGGACGTTCGTCAGATACGCAGTATTTT. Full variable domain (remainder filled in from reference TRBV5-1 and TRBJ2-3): KAGVTQTPRYLIKTRGQQVTLSCSPISGHRSVSWYQQTPGQGLQFLFEYFSETQRNKGNFPGRFSGRQFSNSRSEMNVSTLELGDSALYLCASSLGRSSDTQYFGPGTRLTVL.

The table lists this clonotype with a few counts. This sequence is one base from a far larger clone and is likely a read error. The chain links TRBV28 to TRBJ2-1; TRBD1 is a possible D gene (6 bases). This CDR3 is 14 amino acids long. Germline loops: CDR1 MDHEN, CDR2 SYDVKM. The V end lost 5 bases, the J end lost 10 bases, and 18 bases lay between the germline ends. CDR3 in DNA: TGTGCCAGCAGTACCGGGACATCCCTCTACGAGCAGTTCTTC. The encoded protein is CASSTGTSLYEQFF.

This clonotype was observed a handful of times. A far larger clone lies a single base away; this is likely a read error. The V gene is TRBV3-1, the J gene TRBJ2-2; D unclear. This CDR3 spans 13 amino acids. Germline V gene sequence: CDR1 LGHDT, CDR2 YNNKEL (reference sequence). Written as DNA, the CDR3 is TGTACCAGCAGCTCGAGAGGCCCCGGGGAGCTGTTTTTT. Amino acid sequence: CTSSSRGPGELFF. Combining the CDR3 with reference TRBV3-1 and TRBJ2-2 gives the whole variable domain DTAVSQTPKYLVTQMGNDKSIKCEQNLGHDTMYWYKQDSKKFLKIMFSYNNKELIINETVPNRFSPKSPDKAHLNLHINSLELGDSAVYFCTSSSRGPGELFFGEGSRLTVL.

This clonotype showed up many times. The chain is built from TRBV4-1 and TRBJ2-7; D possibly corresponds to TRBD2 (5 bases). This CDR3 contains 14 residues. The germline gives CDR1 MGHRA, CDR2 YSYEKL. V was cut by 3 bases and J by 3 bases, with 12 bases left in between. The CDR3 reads CASSHPRGDYEQYF. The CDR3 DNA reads TGCGCCAGCAGCCATCCCCGGGGAGACTACGAGCAGTACTTC.

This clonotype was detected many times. DNA of the CDR3: TGTGCCAGCAGCCAAATGGAGGGCTACAATGAGCAGTTCTTC. It translates to CASSQMEGYNEQFF. The chain combines TRBV3-1 with TRBJ2-1; D possibly corresponds to TRBD2 (6 bases). CDR1 is LGHDT, CDR2 YNNKEL, per germline (reference sequence). This CDR3 is 14 amino acids long. Trimming removed 2 bases from V and 3 bases from J, with 8 bases in between.

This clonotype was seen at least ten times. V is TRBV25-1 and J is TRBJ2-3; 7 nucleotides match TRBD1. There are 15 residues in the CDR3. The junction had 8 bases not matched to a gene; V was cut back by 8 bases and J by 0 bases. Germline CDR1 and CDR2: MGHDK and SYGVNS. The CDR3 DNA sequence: TGTGCCAGCTCGCCGGGACAGCCTAGCACAGATACGCAGTATTTT. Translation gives CASSPGQPSTDTQYF.

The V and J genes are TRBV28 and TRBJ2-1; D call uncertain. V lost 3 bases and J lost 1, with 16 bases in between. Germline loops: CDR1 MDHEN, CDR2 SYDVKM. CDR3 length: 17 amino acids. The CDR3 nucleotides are TGTGCCAGCAGTTTGGCGGTCGTGCTCGGTTCCTACAATGAGCAGTTCTTC. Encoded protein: CASSLAVVLGSYNEQFF.

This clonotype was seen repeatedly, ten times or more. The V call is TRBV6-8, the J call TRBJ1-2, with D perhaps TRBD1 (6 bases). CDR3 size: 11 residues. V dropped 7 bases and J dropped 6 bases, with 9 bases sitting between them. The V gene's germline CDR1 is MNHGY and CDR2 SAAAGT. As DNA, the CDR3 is TGTGCCAGCAATAGGGGGAATGGCTACACCTTC. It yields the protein CASNRGNGYTF.

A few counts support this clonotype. CDR3 coding DNA: TGTGCCAGCAGTTTTGTAAGACAAGTCGGGGGCACAGATACGCAGTATTTT. It encodes CASSFVRQVGGTDTQYF. The chain employs TRBV27 and TRBJ2-3; TRBD2 is a possible D gene (5 bases). V dropped 3 bases and J dropped 1 base, with 17 bases sitting between them. Germline assignment: CDR1 MNHEY and CDR2 SMNVEV (reference sequence). This CDR3 has 17 residues.

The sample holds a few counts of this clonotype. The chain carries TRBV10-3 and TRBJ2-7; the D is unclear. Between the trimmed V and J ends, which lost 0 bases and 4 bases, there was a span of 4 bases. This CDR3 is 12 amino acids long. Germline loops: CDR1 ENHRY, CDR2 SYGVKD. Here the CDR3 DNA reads TGTGCCATCAGTGAGTCGGGGTACGAGCAGTACTTC. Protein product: CAISESGYEQYF.

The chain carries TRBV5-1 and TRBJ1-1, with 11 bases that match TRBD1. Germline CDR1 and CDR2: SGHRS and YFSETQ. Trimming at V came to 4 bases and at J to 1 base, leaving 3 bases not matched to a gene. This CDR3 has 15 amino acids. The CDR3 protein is CASSLGTGGNTEAFF. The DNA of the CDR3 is TGCGCCAGCAGCCTAGGGACAGGGGGGAACACTGAAGCTTTCTTT.

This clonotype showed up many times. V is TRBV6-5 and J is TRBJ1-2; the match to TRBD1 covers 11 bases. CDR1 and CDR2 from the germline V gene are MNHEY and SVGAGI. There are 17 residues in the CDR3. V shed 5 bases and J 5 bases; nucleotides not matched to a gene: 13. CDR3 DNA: TGTGCCAGCAGTACCAGCGGGACAGGGGGTTCAGCGTATGGCTACACCTTC. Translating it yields CASSTSGTGGSAYGYTF.

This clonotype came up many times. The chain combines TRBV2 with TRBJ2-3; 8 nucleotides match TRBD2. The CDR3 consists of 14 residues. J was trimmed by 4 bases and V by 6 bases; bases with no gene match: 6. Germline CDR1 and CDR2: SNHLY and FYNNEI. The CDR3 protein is CASSRGGDPDTQYF. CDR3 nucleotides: TGTGCCAGCAGCCGGGGGGGGGACCCAGATACGCAGTATTTT.

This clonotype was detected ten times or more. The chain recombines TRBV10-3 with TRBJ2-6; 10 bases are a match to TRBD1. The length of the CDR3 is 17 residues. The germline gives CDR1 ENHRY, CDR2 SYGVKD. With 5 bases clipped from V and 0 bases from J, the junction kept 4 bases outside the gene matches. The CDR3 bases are TGTGCCATCAGTACCGGGACAGGGGCCTCTGGGGCCAACGTCCTGACTTTC. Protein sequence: CAISTGTGASGANVLTF.